This is a list of T cell receptor beta chains from one sample in a study of control samples from healthy donors and cancer patients. Method: immunoSEQ multiplex PCR; TCRdb's copy keeps in-frame clones and lacks some. The sample lists 100,000 to 150,000 clones, roughly 87% seen once, with around 2% in the top ten. Material: blood. The source of these receptors is a man between 18 and 35 years old in good health. Both conserved end residues are part of each CDR3. The D gene is left open where the match is weak.

d_call	v_call	cdr3_aa
NA	TRBV9	CASSVAVGYEQYF
TRBD2	TRBV7-3	CASSSSGTSGSTGELFF
TRBD1	TRBV24-1	CATNGQGVENEQFF
NA	TRBV27	CASTRLGTGSYEQYF
NA	TRBV10-3	CAISNAGHLGDQPQHF
NA	TRBV9	CASSVRPVTRLGSGELFF
TRBD1	TRBV10-3	CAISESATGARPQYF
TRBD1	TRBV11-2	CASSLDGQVAEAFF
NA	TRBV7-8	CASSFAGNYGYTF
NA	TRBV19	CASSMPGAVLYEQYF
TRBD1	TRBV6-2/TRBV6-3	CASSLARGPNTEAFF
TRBD2	TRBV2	CASKREEVTGELFF
NA	TRBV7-9	CASSFGVDQPQHF
NA	TRBV20-1	CSASYLGRANEKLFF
TRBD2	TRBV7-2	CASSSRTGRGLAGADTQYF
NA	TRBV5-1	CASSLNPRATNEKLFF
NA	TRBV5-5	CASSLALLGGYTF
NA	TRBV19	CASSTGTDTQYF
NA	TRBV5-6	CASTASYNEQFF
TRBD2	TRBV30	CAWSVGPVGRTDTQYF
NA	TRBV5-4	CASSFGFAADQPQHF
NA	TRBV10-2	CASSVLMGAEQYF
TRBD2	TRBV15	CATSRPGLAGVNEQFF
TRBD2	TRBV11-2	CASNLAGGLDEQFF
NA	TRBV6-2/TRBV6-3	CASSTPGQLKSYEQYF
TRBD1	TRBV2	CASRKDRGETEAFF
NA	TRBV4-3	CASSQELGVNSPLHF
TRBD2	TRBV5-1	CASSLDLAGVDEQFF
NA	TRBV18	CASSSNSGIYGYTF
TRBD2	TRBV24-1	CATSDFGRGRTYTGELFF
TRBD2	TRBV7-2	CASSLNGRTFEQYF
NA	TRBV27	CASSLRPGRETQYF
NA	TRBV7-9	CASSATGNPEAFF
NA	TRBV27	CASSFIGDEQFF
NA	TRBV18	CASSPPNYGGYTF
NA	TRBV19	CASSFGRAASEAFF
TRBD1	TRBV4-1	CASSQDGQVTYGYTF
NA	TRBV9	CASSVEGGVRGYTF
NA	TRBV7-3	CASSQNRGQNSPLHF
TRBD1	TRBV11-2	CASSLNGQGAYQPQHF
NA	TRBV27	CASGLSTNYGYTF
NA	TRBV7-8	CASSRGSEQFF
NA	TRBV12-3/TRBV12-4	CASSFGGLYEQYF
TRBD2	TRBV7-2	CASSLRTSGRIDTQYF
NA	TRBV7-9	CASSEDQTQYF
TRBD1	TRBV28	CASSSGGILGSYNEQFF
NA	TRBV5-6	CASSLSKSNWGAVGTEAFF
NA	TRBV5-1	CASSLEGVSPLHF
TRBD1	TRBV5-4	CASSKGQENTGELFF
NA	TRBV20-1	CSASFGTGNSPLHF
NA	TRBV10-2	CASGDLEQGLAKNIQYF
TRBD1	TRBV27	CASGDRVGNIQYF
TRBD1	TRBV11-2	CASSRQGELTNEKLFF
TRBD2	TRBV4-3	CASSQELAGGPTDTQYF
NA	TRBV12-5	CASGLEGTEAFF
TRBD2	TRBV27	CASSLRGEGFYF
NA	TRBV7-6	CASRKTNTGELFF
TRBD1	TRBV2	CASSSGTGGAYEQFF
NA	TRBV3-1/TRBV3-2	CASSQARVWEKLFF
TRBD1	TRBV2	CASSPTGDSGYTF